The subject of this entry is one T cell receptor beta chain. TCR beta CDR3 region amplification was performed from RNA transcripts. During a first-round RT-PCR of the TCR CDR3, the HTBI primer set was used. MiXCR, applied by TCRdb to the multiplex PCR reads, yields one record per CDR3 protein. Here the sample spans hundreds of thousands of distinct CDR3 sequences, over 40% being singletons. The germline V gene has CDR1 KGHDR and CDR2 SFDVKD. Losses at the gene ends were 4 bases for V and 1 base for J; bases not matched to a gene: 7. The CDR3 extends over 17 amino acids. The data belong to a study of T cells in Graves' hyperthyroidism and ophthalmopathy. Patients showing uncontrolled infection, other autoimmune disease, pregnancy or lactation were ineligible.

Sequenced input: peripheral blood or thyroid tissue (not recorded which). This rearrangement joins TRBV24-1 to TRBJ2-5, with 11 bases identical to TRBD2. The source of this sequence is an adult man with Graves' disease, either hyperthyroidism or ophthalmopathy (not recorded which). CDR3 coding DNA: TGTGCCACCAGTGACTCCGGACTAGCGGGCGGCCAAGAGACCCAGTACTTC. Encoded protein: CATSDSGLAGGQETQYF.